The TCR beta chain under discussion was sequenced for a study of blood T cell repertoires in COVID-19. This CDR3 has 15 residues. Germline V gene lookup returns CDR1 SGHTA and CDR2 FQGNSA. Trimming cost V 7 bases and J 3 bases, with 18 bases left between them. Profiled with immunoSEQ multiplex PCR; TCRdb holds only in-frame clones, not every one. Among under 450,000 clones listed, approximately 89% were seen once. This clonotype was obtained from a woman aged 35 to 49 with COVID-19, enrolled during active disease. The sequencing input was peripheral blood. J is TRBJ1-1 and V is TRBV7-2; D not certain. The CDR3 region is CASIPSSYGDTEAFF. Written as DNA, the CDR3 is TGTGCCAGCATCCCGTCATCATACGGTGACACTGAAGCTTTCTTT. The entire variable domain, with the rest obtained from reference TRBV7-2 and TRBJ1-1, is as follows: GAGVSQSPSNKVTEKGKDVELRCDPISGHTALYWYRQSLGQGLEFLIYFQGNSAPDKSGLPSDRFSAERTGGSVSTLTIQRTQQEDSAVYLCASIPSSYGDTEAFFGQGTRLTVV.